A selection of T cell receptor beta chains follows, all from one sample in a study of CD8 T cells in Susac syndrome. Each CDR3 protein is one row after TCRdb ran MiXCR on the immunoSEQ multiplex PCR reads. The sample shows more than 100,000 distinct CDR3 sequences, around 94% of them seen only once. Sequencing was carried out using CD8+ T cells from PBMCs. The receptors derive from a human donor with Susac syndrome. The CDR3 runs from the conserved cysteine through the conserved F or W. Each record gives: clone size, D gene, V gene, J gene, CDR3 protein, CDR3 DNA. D genes are given only for firm matches. Expanded clones are given a class, and other clones once, few, many or no size at all.

once,TRBD1,TRBV9,TRBJ1-1,CASREGQGMNTEAFF,TGTGCCAGCAGAGAAGGACAGGGGATGAACACTGAAGCTTTCTTT
NA,TRBD1,TRBV12-3/TRBV12-4,TRBJ1-2,CASAQGASGYTF,TGTGCCAGCGCCCAGGGGGCCTCTGGCTACACCTTC
NA,NA,TRBV4-1,TRBJ1-4,CASSQGTGNEKLFF,TGCGCCAGCAGCCAAGGCACCGGAAATGAAAAACTGTTTTTT
NA,NA,TRBV29-1,TRBJ2-2,CSAGGAGGELFF,TGCAGCGCGGGCGGGGCCGGCGGGGAGCTGTTTTTT
once,NA,TRBV12-5,TRBJ2-5,CASGYGGRGETQYF,TGTGCTAGTGGTTACGGCGGACGCGGAGAGACCCAGTACTTC
NA,NA,TRBV18,TRBJ1-2,CASSPPGAGNGYTF,TGTGCCAGCTCACCACCAGGGGCGGGCAATGGCTACACCTTC
NA,TRBD2,TRBV5-6,TRBJ2-1,CASSLELAGNYNEQFF,TGTGCCAGCAGCTTGGAGTTAGCGGGGAACTACAATGAGCAGTTCTTC
NA,TRBD1,TRBV7-6,TRBJ2-1,CASRARDRGEQFF,TGTGCCAGCAGAGCCCGGGACAGGGGTGAGCAGTTCTTC
NA,NA,TRBV5-1,TRBJ2-3,CASSLSREDTDTQYF,TGCGCCAGCAGCTTGAGCAGGGAGGACACAGATACGCAGTATTTT
NA,NA,TRBV9,TRBJ2-3,CASTSGDTDTQYF,TGTGCCAGCACCTCTGGGGACACAGATACGCAGTATTTT
NA,TRBD1,TRBV6-2/TRBV6-3,TRBJ1-5,CASRSTGTGSQPQHF,TGTGCCAGCAGATCTACCGGGACAGGGAGTCAGCCCCAGCATTTT
NA,NA,TRBV13,TRBJ1-1,CASRWKGTVNTEAFF,TGTGCCAGCAGATGGAAAGGGACTGTAAACACTGAAGCTTTCTTT
NA,NA,TRBV5-1,TRBJ2-7,CASSLGEYYEQYF,TGCGCCAGCAGCTTGGGGGAGTACTACGAGCAGTACTTC
NA,NA,TRBV20-1,TRBJ1-3,CSASRVDTIYF,TGCAGTGCTAGCAGGGTGGACACCATATATTTT
NA,TRBD2,TRBV5-1,TRBJ2-5,CASSWQVAGRQETQYF,TGCGCCAGCAGCTGGCAGGTAGCGGGGAGGCAAGAGACCCAGTACTTC
NA,NA,TRBV14,TRBJ2-5,CASSQGNYQETQYF,TGTGCCAGCAGCCAAGGGAATTACCAAGAGACCCAGTACTTC
NA,NA,TRBV29-1,TRBJ1-2,CSVDGGEVVVHGYTF,TGCAGCGTTGATGGGGGTGAAGTGGTCGTCCATGGCTACACCTTC
NA,NA,TRBV29-1,TRBJ2-1,CSGLDSYNEQFF,TGCAGCGGCCTCGACTCCTACAATGAGCAGTTCTTC
NA,TRBD2,TRBV3-1,TRBJ2-3,CASSHSLAGAYTDTQYF,TGTGCCAGCAGCCACAGCCTAGCGGGGGCCTACACAGATACGCAGTATTTT
NA,NA,TRBV20-1,TRBJ2-7,CSARDQRSVFVQYF,TGCAGTGCTAGAGATCAGCGATCGGTTTTTGTGCAGTACTTC